Below, 18 T cell receptor beta chains from the same sample are listed, as sequenced in a study of regulatory T cells in long-lasting Graves disease. Arm-PCR of CDR3 regions and iRepertoire HTBI primers were used to build TCR beta libraries. TCRdb called the multiplex PCR reads again in MiXCR, with one record for every CDR3 protein. The sample shows a few hundred thousand distinct CDR3 sequences, around 16% of them seen only once. Time point reported: newly diagnosed GD, antithyroid drugs for less than 3 months. Extracted PBMC RNA gave rise to the TCR library. Another study also made use of these data, one on T cells in Graves' hyperthyroidism and ophthalmopathy.

The source material was peripheral blood mononuclear cells (PBMCs), sampled at new diagnosis, from a patient treated with antithyroid drugs. These receptors were taken from a woman between 18 and 30 years old with Graves disease.

This clonotype was found many times. The chain links TRBV5-1 to TRBJ2-5; 10 nucleotides match TRBD1. In germline, CDR1 is SGHRS, CDR2 YFSETQ. V was pared by 4 bases and J by 3 bases, with 3 bases of the junction left unmatched. There are 14 residues in the CDR3. The CDR3 protein is CASSPGQGKETQYF. The CDR3 region has the DNA TGCGCCAGCAGCCCGGGACAGGGGAAAGAGACCCAGTACTTC.

Many counts were recorded for this clonotype. J is TRBJ2-5 and V is TRBV6-1, with D perhaps given as TRBD1 or TRBD2 (5 bases each). CDR1 and CDR2 from the germline V gene are MNHNS and SASEGT. The CDR3 is made up of 15 amino acids. The V and J ends lost 6 bases and 7 bases respectively, with 21 bases between them. The CDR3 region has the DNA TGTGCCAGCAGGGCCCGGGACGAAATAATTGGGACCCAGTACTTC. As protein: CASRARDEIIGTQYF.

This clonotype was recorded at least ten times. The chain carries TRBV20-1 and TRBJ2-1, with 10 bases matching TRBD2. The V gene's germline CDR1 is DFQATT and CDR2 SNEGSKA (reference sequence). CDR3 size: 14 residues. With 6 bases clipped from V and 7 bases from J, the junction kept 9 bases outside the gene matches. The CDR3 region is CSARLAGAGNEQFF. In DNA, the CDR3 is TGCAGTGCCCGCCTAGCGGGGGCTGGGAATGAGCAGTTCTTC.

This clonotype showed up just once. Since a much larger clone is just one base distant, this may be a read error. The chain joins TRBV6-5 to TRBJ1-1; perhaps TRBD1 as D (5 bases). From germline, CDR1 is MNHEY and CDR2 SVGAGI. The CDR3 consists of 13 residues. CDR3 sequence: CASRDPGGTGAFF. The CDR3 DNA reads as TGTGCCAGCAGGGACCCCGGCGGGACTGGAGCTTTCTTT.

The sample holds many counts of this clonotype. This rearrangement joins TRBV28 to TRBJ2-7; D might be TRBD2 (5 bases). V was trimmed by 8 bases and J by 6 bases, leaving 11 bases between them. The CDR3 has 11 amino acids. Germline CDR1 and CDR2: MDHEN and SYDVKM. CDR3: CASERGREQYF. The CDR3, as DNA: TGTGCCAGCGAACGAGGGCGCGAGCAGTACTTC.

A few counts support this clonotype. The rearrangement uses TRBV6-1 and TRBJ2-5, with TRBD1 matching over 10 bases. The CDR3 runs 15 residues. With 10 bases clipped from V and 4 bases from J, the junction kept 12 bases outside the gene matches. Germline CDR1 reads MNHNS; CDR2 reads SASEGT. In DNA form, the CDR3 reads TGTGCCACCCTGCGGGGACAGGGGTTGTTAGAGACCCAGTACTTC. This encodes CATLRGQGLLETQYF.

The genes are TRBV6-5 and TRBJ2-2; 16 positions match TRBD2. The CDR3 consists of 18 residues. J lost 7 bases, V lost 2 bases, and 7 bases had no gene match. The germline V gene encodes CDR1 MNHEY and CDR2 SVGAGI. The CDR3 reads CASSYRGTSGRAHGELFF. The DNA for the CDR3 is TGTGCCAGCAGTTACCGCGGGACTAGCGGGAGGGCCCACGGGGAGCTGTTTTTT.

CDR3 nucleotides: TGTGCCAGCAGGGCCGAAGGTAAAGAGACCCAGTACTTC. Translation gives CASRAEGKETQYF. J is TRBJ2-5 and V is TRBV5-4; no reliable D call. Germline V gene sequence: CDR1 SGHNT, CDR2 YYREEE (reference sequence). Between the trimmed V and J ends, which lost 5 bases and 3 bases, there was a span of 11 bases. This CDR3 region has 13 residues.

This clonotype was picked up a small number of times. This chain connects TRBV6-1 to TRBJ2-3; D is uncertain. The V end was cut by 8 bases, the J end by 0 bases, with 6 bases between. The germline V gene has CDR1 MNHNS and CDR2 SASEGT. The CDR3 totals 12 residues. The CDR3 DNA sequence: TGTGCCAGCGGGAACAGCACAGATACGCAGTATTTT. This gives the protein CASGNSTDTQYF.

The V gene is TRBV6-1, the J gene TRBJ1-2; D is unclear. CDR3 length: 13 residues. Germline CDR1 is MNHNS and CDR2 is SASEGT. The V end lost 6 bases, the J end lost 6 bases, and 14 bases lay between the germline ends. DNA of the CDR3: TGTGCCAGCAGCCTACGTGCAGCCCATGGCTACACCTTC. Its protein is CASSLRAAHGYTF.

The chain joins TRBV29-1 to TRBJ1-1, with D maybe TRBD1 (5 bases). V was pared by 3 bases and J by 5 bases, with 7 bases between. This CDR3 region has 11 residues. In germline, CDR1 is SQVTM, CDR2 ANQGSEA. The DNA of the CDR3 is TGCAGCGTTGATGGGGGGACTGAAGCTTTCTTT. It specifies CSVDGGTEAFF. The full variable domain, with the rest looked up from reference TRBV29-1 and TRBJ1-1, is SAVISQKPSRDICQRGTSLTIQCQVDSQVTMMFWYRQQPGQSLTLIATANQGSEATYESGFVIDKFPISRPNLTFSTLTVSNMSPEDSSIYLCSVDGGTEAFFGQGTRLTVV.

This clonotype showed up many times. The chain joins TRBV3-1 to TRBJ1-2; 8 nucleotides align to TRBD1. The CDR3 sequence is 18 residues long. Germline CDR1 reads LGHDT; CDR2 reads YNNKEL (reference sequence). The trim removed 3 bases at V and 4 bases at J, leaving 16 bases unmatched. CDR3 in amino acids: CASSHGVQGAVLGYGYTF. The CDR3 bases are TGTGCCAGCAGCCATGGAGTTCAGGGGGCGGTATTGGGCTATGGCTACACCTTC. Supplemented by reference TRBV3-1 and TRBJ1-2, the full variable domain reads DTAVSQTPKYLVTQMGNDKSIKCEQNLGHDTMYWYKQDSKKFLKIMFSYNNKELIINETVPNRFSPKSPDKAHLNLHINSLELGDSAVYFCASSHGVQGAVLGYGYTFGSGTRLTVV.

This clonotype was detected a few times. The chain recombines TRBV5-8 with TRBJ1-1; D perhaps matches TRBD1 (5 bases). This CDR3 comprises 15 residues. Trimming removed 4 bases at V and 6 bases at J, with 19 bases between. Germline CDR1 is SGHTS and CDR2 is YDEGEE. As DNA, the CDR3 is TGTGCCAGCAGCGCCTTCTTATTCAGGGCCCCTGAAGCTTTCTTT. It yields the protein CASSAFLFRAPEAFF. Full variable domain (missing parts from reference TRBV5-8 and TRBJ1-1): EAGVTQSPTHLIKTRGQQATLRCSPISGHTSVYWYQQALGLGLQFLLWYDEGEERNRGNFPPRFSGRQFPNYSSELNVNALELEDSALYLCASSAFLFRAPEAFFGQGTRLTVV.

This clonotype was counted ten times or more. The V gene is TRBV2, the J gene TRBJ2-1, with 14 bases lining up with TRBD2. The CDR3 runs 15 residues. Germline lookup yields CDR1 SNHLY and CDR2 FYNNEI. Trimming cost V 8 bases and J 3 bases; bases outside gene matches: 3. The CDR3 here is CASGTSGGLYNEQFF. The CDR3 bases are TGTGCCAGCGGGACTAGCGGGGGCCTCTACAATGAGCAGTTCTTC.

This clonotype was seen ten or more times. V gene TRBV5-1 combines with J gene TRBJ2-2; D unclear. Per the germline V gene, CDR1 is SGHRS and CDR2 is YFSETQ. Trimming took 7 bases from V and 0 from J, leaving 10 bases between them. The CDR3 spans 14 residues. CDR3 nucleotide sequence: TGCGCCAGCGGGGAAACCGCGAACACCGGGGAGCTGTTTTTT. This sequence encodes CASGETANTGELFF.

This clonotype was recorded a few times. V and J are TRBV4-1 and TRBJ2-3, with D perhaps matching TRBD2 (5 bases). Per the germline V gene, CDR1 is MGHRA and CDR2 is YSYEKL. V was pared by 2 bases and J by 0 bases, with 12 bases between. This CDR3 has 16 amino acids. The CDR3 DNA is TGCGCCAGCAGCCAACCCCCAGGAGGTAGCACAGATACGCAGTATTTT. Its protein product is CASSQPPGGSTDTQYF.

This chain links TRBV6-9 with TRBJ1-1; 7 bases fit TRBD1. The CDR3 has 16 amino acids. Germline V CDR1 and CDR2: MNHGY, SVAAGI. V lost 3 bases and J lost 0; bases outside the gene matches: 7. In DNA form, the CDR3 reads TGTGCCAGCAGTTACAACCCGACAGGGATGAACACTGAAGCTTTCTTT. Its translation is CASSYNPTGMNTEAFF.

This sequence joins TRBV29-1 and TRBJ1-2; 9 nucleotides line up with TRBD1. The CDR3 runs to 14 residues. Germline V lookup: CDR1 SQVTM, CDR2 ANQGSEA. V lost 7 bases, J lost 3 bases, and 9 bases stayed unmatched. CDR3 sequence reads: CSAGERDRDYGYTF. CDR3 DNA: TGCAGCGCCGGCGAACGGGACAGGGACTATGGCTACACCTTC.